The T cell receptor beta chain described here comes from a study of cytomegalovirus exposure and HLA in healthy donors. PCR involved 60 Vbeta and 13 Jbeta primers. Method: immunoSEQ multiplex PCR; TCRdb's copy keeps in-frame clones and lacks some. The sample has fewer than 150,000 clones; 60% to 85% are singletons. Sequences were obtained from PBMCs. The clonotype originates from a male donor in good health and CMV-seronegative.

CDR3 bases: TGCGCCAGCACCCACGGTAGGGACTGGCATGAAAAACTGTTTTTT. This sequence encodes CASTHGRDWHEKLFF. The V call is TRBV5-1, the J call TRBJ1-4; D may be TRBD1 (5 bases). The V gene lost 6 bases and the J gene lost 6 bases, with 18 bases spanning the gap. The CDR3 runs 15 residues. Germline values: CDR1 SGHRS, CDR2 YFSETQ.